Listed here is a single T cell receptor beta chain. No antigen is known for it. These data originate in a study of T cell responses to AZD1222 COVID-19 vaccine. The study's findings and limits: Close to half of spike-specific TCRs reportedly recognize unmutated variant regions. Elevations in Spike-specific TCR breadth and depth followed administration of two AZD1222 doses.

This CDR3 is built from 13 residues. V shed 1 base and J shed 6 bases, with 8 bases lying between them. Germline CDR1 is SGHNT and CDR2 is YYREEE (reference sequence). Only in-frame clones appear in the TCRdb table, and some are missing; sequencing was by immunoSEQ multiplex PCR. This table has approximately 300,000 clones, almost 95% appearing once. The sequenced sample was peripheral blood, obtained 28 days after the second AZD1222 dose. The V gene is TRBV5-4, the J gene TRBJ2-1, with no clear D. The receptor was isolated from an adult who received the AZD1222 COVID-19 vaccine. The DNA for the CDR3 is TGTGCCAGCAGCTTGAACGGTTTCAATGAGCAGTTCTTC. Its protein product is CASSLNGFNEQFF.